This T cell receptor (beta chain) was retrieved from a study of T cell changes during pregnancy in multiple sclerosis. The table came from immunoSEQ multiplex PCR; TCRdb's copy has only in-frame clones and leaves some out. The table has over 30,000 clones, approximately 92% seen once. The CDR3 has 13 amino acids. The germline gives CDR1 GTSNPN, CDR2 SVGIG (reference sequence). Trimming removed 3 bases from V and 0 bases from J, with 8 bases in between. The gene calls are TRBV30 and TRBJ1-2, with D hard to call. Sequenced input: PBMCs (not recorded whether the cells were cultured). The TCR comes from a female donor with multiple sclerosis, enrolled in a pregnancy study. This CDR3 is CAWSERANYGYTF. The DNA for the CDR3 is TGTGCCTGGAGCGAGAGGGCTAACTATGGCTACACCTTC. Full variable domain (missing parts from reference TRBV30 and TRBJ1-2): SQTIHQWPATLVQPVGSPLSLECTVEGTSNPNLYWYRQAAGRGLQLLFYSVGIGQISSEVPQNLSASRPQDRQFILSSKKLLLSDSGFYLCAWSERANYGYTFGSGTRLTVV.